The 32 T cell receptor beta chains below come from one sample, sequenced in a study of identical twins. TCRdb ran MiXCR on the 5' RACE reads and lists one entry per CDR3 protein. The table includes about 390,000 distinct CDR3 sequences, roughly 9% detected once. The sample was naive T cells sorted from blood. The receptors stem from a woman in her fifties or sixties in good health.

This clonotype has just a few counts. The chain combines TRBV10-1 with TRBJ2-2; TRBD1 is a possible D gene (5 bases). The length of the CDR3 is 15 residues. V dropped 0 bases and J dropped 2 bases, with 7 bases sitting between them. CDR1 is WNHNN and CDR2 is SYGVQD in the germline V gene (reference sequence). The CDR3 reads CASSESRTNTGELFF. CDR3 nucleotides: TGCGCCAGCAGTGAGTCACGGACAAACACCGGGGAGCTGTTTTTT.

This clonotype has ten or more counts. The V and J genes are TRBV25-1 and TRBJ1-2; D unclear. V was trimmed by 4 bases and J by 4 bases, leaving 10 bases between them. This CDR3 is built from 13 residues. CDR1 and CDR2 (germline): MGHDK, SYGVNS. The chain's CDR3 is CASSGQPGYGYTF. CDR3 bases: TGTGCCAGCAGTGGGCAGCCAGGCTATGGCTACACCTTC.

The CDR3 sequence: CASSYAPADTQYF. The CDR3 nucleotides are TGTGCCAGCAGTTACGCCCCGGCGGATACGCAGTATTTT. The chain is built from TRBV5-5 and TRBJ2-3; the D is unclear. The germline gives CDR1 SGHKS, CDR2 YYEKEE (reference sequence). Trimming removed 5 bases from V and 6 bases from J, with 13 bases in between. CDR3 length: 13 amino acids. The variable domain in full, with the rest retrieved from reference TRBV5-5 and TRBJ2-3, is DAGVTQSPTHLIKTRGQQVTLRCSPISGHKSVSWYQQVLGQGPQFIFQYYEKEERGRGNFPDRFSARQFPNYSSELNVNALLLGDSALYLCASSYAPADTQYFGPGTRLTVL.

This clonotype was found a few times. Here the CDR3 reads CASSLTAGIGQPQHF. The CDR3 DNA is TGTGCCAGCAGCTTAACGGCTGGGATTGGCCAGCCCCAGCATTTT. The chain carries TRBV7-3 and TRBJ1-5; D remains unclear. The CDR3 runs to 15 residues. Trimming took off 0 bases at V and 7 bases at J, with 13 bases between the two ends. Germline CDR1 and CDR2: SGHTA and FQGTGA.

This clonotype was counted at least ten times. CDR3 in DNA: TGTGCCAGCAGTGAATTTCCAGGGGCGAACACTGAAGCTTTCTTT. Protein sequence: CASSEFPGANTEAFF. The chain recombines TRBV25-1 with TRBJ1-1; a possible D gene is TRBD1 (6 bases). The CDR3 sequence is 15 residues long. The ends were cut back, 1 base at V and 1 base at J, with 10 bases in the middle. Germline V gene lookup returns CDR1 MGHDK and CDR2 SYGVNS.

The CDR3 here is CASSEALPVNFF. CDR3 coding DNA: TGTGCCAGCAGTGAAGCGCTTCCGGTTAATTTCTTT. This chain links TRBV2 with TRBJ1-1; D unclear. CDR1 is SNHLY, CDR2 FYNNEI, per germline. The germline V and J ends were trimmed by 0 bases and 13 bases, with 12 bases remaining between them. This CDR3 has 12 residues.

This rearrangement joins TRBV30 to TRBJ2-2; no clear D. There are 14 residues in the CDR3. The V end lost 0 bases, the J end lost 4 bases, and 9 bases lay between the germline ends. Germline values: CDR1 GTSNPN, CDR2 SVGIG (reference sequence). The DNA for the CDR3 is TGTGCCTGGAGTGTTCTTGTCAGCACCGGGGAGCTGTTTTTT. Its protein product is CAWSVLVSTGELFF.

This chain connects TRBV7-9 to TRBJ2-7; D is unresolved. The germline V gene encodes CDR1 SEHNR and CDR2 FQNEAQ (reference sequence). V lost 9 bases and J 0 bases, leaving 12 bases between the germline ends. CDR3 length: 13 amino acids. CDR3 sequence: CASGSLGSYEQYF. The CDR3 DNA is TGTGCCAGTGGCTCTTTGGGCTCCTACGAGCAGTACTTC.

This clonotype appeared many times. The CDR3 DNA sequence: TGCGCCAGCAGCTCCCGACCGGGGAACACTGAAGCTTTCTTT. Its translation is CASSSRPGNTEAFF. The chain employs TRBV10-2 and TRBJ1-1; no firm D call. From germline, CDR1 is WSHSY and CDR2 SAAADI. This CDR3 comprises 14 residues. V dropped 6 bases and J dropped 1 base, with 12 bases sitting between them.

In regard to this clonotype: A junction boundary mismatches the germline segment, possibly from a read error. V and J are TRBV24-1 and TRBJ2-7; tentatively, D is TRBD2 (6 bases). This CDR3 contains 8 residues. Germline V gene data show CDR1 as KGHDR and CDR2 as SFDVKD. The CDR3: CPLRELYF. CDR3 nucleotides: TGCCCGCTCCGGGAGCTGTACTTC.

As DNA, the CDR3 is TGTGCCAGCAGCTTGCAGCCCAGGCGAGAGCAGTACGTC. Encoded protein: CASSLQPRREQYV. This chain uses TRBV7-7 with TRBJ2-7; D ambiguous. Germline V gene lookup returns CDR1 SSHAT and CDR2 FNYEAQ (reference sequence). This CDR3 is built from 13 residues. Trimming left V 3 bases short and J 7 bases short, with 13 bases between.

The genes are TRBV28 and TRBJ2-1, with D uncertain. Germline CDR1 MDHEN, CDR2 SYDVKM. Trimming shortened V by 6 bases and J by 10 bases, and 10 bases separated the two germline ends. CDR3 length: 11 residues. The CDR3 coding sequence is TGTGCCAGCAGCGTAGCAAGGGAGCAGTTCTTC. As protein: CASSVAREQFF.

The J gene is TRBJ1-5, the V gene TRBV7-8; D gene unclear. The CDR3 length is 17 residues. Germline-derived CDR1 and CDR2 are SGHVS and FQNEAQ. Trimming took off 5 bases at V and 0 bases at J, with 17 bases between the two ends. CDR3: CASSPRSRAGSNQPQHF. In DNA, the CDR3 is TGTGCCAGCAGCCCACGGTCAAGGGCCGGTAGCAATCAGCCCCAGCATTTT.

This clonotype has a handful of counts. The CDR3 DNA is TGTGCCAGCAGCTTTGTAGCGGGAGCTTCCTACAATGAGCAGTTCTTC. Translated, it gives CASSFVAGASYNEQFF. The chain carries TRBV11-2 and TRBJ2-1; 9 nucleotides agree with TRBD2. The V segment lost 3 bases and the J segment 1 base; nucleotides outside the gene matches: 4. The CDR3 is made up of 16 amino acids. CDR1 is SGHAT and CDR2 is FQNNGV in the germline V gene. Variable domain in full (rest from reference TRBV11-2 and TRBJ2-1): EAGVAQSPRYKIIEKRQSVAFWCNPISGHATLYWYQQILGQGPKLLIQFQNNGVVDDSQLPKDRFSAERLKGVDSTLKIQPAKLEDSAVYLCASSFVAGASYNEQFFGPGTRLTVL.

The sample holds a few counts of this clonotype. V gene TRBV29-1 combines with J gene TRBJ2-1, with 9 bases identical to TRBD2. V was pared by 3 bases and J by 15 bases, with 6 bases of the junction left unmatched. Per germline, CDR1 SQVTM and CDR2 ANQGSEA. The CDR3 is 11 amino acids. CDR3 amino acids: CSVDLSGSRFF. In DNA form, the CDR3 reads TGCAGCGTTGATCTTAGCGGGAGTAGGTTCTTC.

Many counts were recorded for this clonotype. The chain employs TRBV3-1 and TRBJ2-1; 9 positions match TRBD2. CDR1 and CDR2 (germline): LGHDT, YNNKEL (reference sequence). The CDR3 has 19 amino acids. The junction had 19 bases not matched to a gene; V was cut back by 0 bases and J by 10 bases. The CDR3: CASSQDRGAFLAGDGEQFF. Here the CDR3 DNA reads TGTGCCAGCAGCCAAGATCGGGGGGCATTTTTAGCGGGAGATGGGGAGCAGTTCTTC.

This clonotype has ten or more counts. V and J are TRBV12-3 or TRBV12-4 and TRBJ1-1; 7 positions match TRBD1. This CDR3 comprises 14 residues. J was trimmed by 2 bases and V by 7 bases; bases with no gene match: 7. This chain's CDR3 is CASITGQDNTEAFF. For the CDR3, the DNA is TGTGCCAGCATTACAGGACAGGACAACACTGAAGCTTTCTTT.

The gene calls are TRBV6-1 and TRBJ1-1; the match to TRBD1 covers 7 bases. This CDR3 spans 14 amino acids. The ends lost 4 bases at V and 0 bases at J; junction bases unmatched: 2. CDR1 is MNHNS and CDR2 is SASEGT in the germline V gene. CDR3: CASSGQGMNTEAFF. In nucleotides, the CDR3 is TGTGCCAGCAGTGGACAGGGTATGAACACTGAAGCTTTCTTT.

This clonotype was seen a few times. The gene calls are TRBV7-2 and TRBJ2-7; 11 nucleotides align to TRBD2. The CDR3 sequence is 15 residues long. Germline V lookup: CDR1 SGHTA, CDR2 FQGNSA. V trimming: 5 bases; J trimming: 2 bases; junction bases outside the gene matches: 5. The CDR3 DNA reads as TGTGCCAGCAGCCCGGGACTAGCGGTTCCCTACGAGCAGTACGTC. Translating it yields CASSPGLAVPYEQYV.

This clonotype was counted between two and nine times. The chain has TRBV2 and TRBJ2-7, with 7 bases identical to TRBD1. Trimming at V came to 3 bases and at J to 0 bases, leaving 5 bases not matched to a gene. Germline-derived CDR1 and CDR2 are SNHLY and FYNNEI. The CDR3 sequence is 15 residues long. CDR3 protein: CASSEAWDSSYEQYV. The CDR3 nucleotides read TGTGCCAGCAGTGAGGCCTGGGACAGCTCCTACGAGCAGTACGTC.

Many counts were recorded for this clonotype. The V gene is TRBV2, the J gene TRBJ1-3, with 8 bases matching TRBD1. J lost 6 bases, V lost 6 bases, and 7 bases had no gene match. CDR1 is SNHLY and CDR2 is FYNNEI in the germline V gene. This CDR3 has 14 amino acids. Here the CDR3 DNA reads TGTGCCAGCAGCCGAGACAGGGGTTTAAACACCATATATTTT. It is translated as CASSRDRGLNTIYF.

This clonotype was detected many times. This chain links TRBV29-1 with TRBJ2-2, with 13 nucleotides matching TRBD2. There are 17 residues in the CDR3. CDR1 is SQVTM and CDR2 is ANQGSEA in the germline V gene. With V trimmed by 5 bases and J by 1 base, 7 bases remained unmatched. The CDR3 nucleotides are TGCAGCGTTACTAGCGGGAGGGCCCTAAAGAACACCGGGGAGCTGTTTTTT. This codes for CSVTSGRALKNTGELFF.

Notes on this clonotype: One base away lies a much larger clone, so this may be a sequencing read error. This chain connects TRBV12-3 or TRBV12-4 to TRBJ2-5, with 9 bases that match TRBD1. This CDR3 region has 15 residues. Losses at the gene ends were 3 bases for V and 8 bases for J; bases not matched to a gene: 10. The CDR3 sequence is CASSFLQGARDTQYF. The CDR3 coding sequence is TGTGCCAGCAGTTTCTTACAGGGGGCTAGGGATACCCAGTACTTC.

This clonotype was seen ten or more times. V is TRBV20-1 and J is TRBJ2-3; 10 positions match TRBD2. Germline CDR1 is DFQATT and CDR2 is SNEGSKA (reference sequence). Trimming at V came to 0 bases and at J to 6 bases, leaving 9 bases not matched to a gene. CDR3 length equals 16 residues. CDR3 region: CSARDRSSGSMDTQYF. CDR3 DNA sequence: TGCAGTGCTAGAGATAGGTCTAGCGGGAGCATGGATACGCAGTATTTT.

The table lists this clonotype with a few counts. This sequence joins TRBV7-8 and TRBJ2-2, with D unclear. The germline V gene has CDR1 SGHVS and CDR2 FQNEAQ. V lost 5 bases to trimming and J lost 4 bases, with 20 bases between them. The CDR3 is 17 amino acids. The CDR3 DNA follows: TGTGCCAGCAGCCTGCTGGCATGGGGTCTCGCCACCGGGGAGCTGTTTTTT. Translated, it gives CASSLLAWGLATGELFF.

The chain recombines TRBV18 with TRBJ1-3; D is unclear. V was shortened by 2 bases and J by 2 bases, with 10 bases between the two germline ends. Per the germline V gene, CDR1 is KGHSH and CDR2 is LQKENI. This CDR3 contains 15 residues. CDR3 region: CASSPRSQTGNTIYF. The CDR3 DNA follows: TGTGCCAGCTCACCAAGATCGCAAACTGGAAACACCATATATTTT.

The chain is built from TRBV2 and TRBJ2-1; 7 bases are shared with TRBD2. Unmatched junction bases numbered 5, after V lost 9 bases and J lost 3 bases. There are 13 residues in the CDR3. The germline V gene has CDR1 SNHLY and CDR2 FYNNEI. DNA of the CDR3: TGTGCCAGTATAGCGGGCAACTACAATGAGCAGTTCTTC. Translated, it gives CASIAGNYNEQFF. Full variable domain (remainder filled in from reference TRBV2 and TRBJ2-1): EPEVTQTPSHQVTQMGQEVILRCVPISNHLYFYWYRQILGQKVEFLVSFYNNEISEKSEIFDDQFSVERPDGSNFTLKIRSTKLEDSAMYFCASIAGNYNEQFFGPGTRLTVL.

This clonotype was counted between two and nine times. The chain couples TRBV7-9 to TRBJ2-2; D assignment may be TRBD1 or TRBD2 (5 bases each). Trimming shortened V by 7 bases and J by 1 base, and 19 bases separated the two germline ends. The germline CDR1 and CDR2 sequences are SEHNR and FQNEAQ (reference sequence). The CDR3 is 17 residues long. CDR3 DNA sequence: TGTGCCAGCACCCCAGTGGGGCGCGGACTGAACACCGGGGAGCTGTTTTTT. As protein: CASTPVGRGLNTGELFF.

CDR3 in DNA: TGCGCCAGCAGTCAATCGGGCACCTCAGTCTATGGCTACACCTTC. It specifies CASSQSGTSVYGYTF. The chain couples TRBV23-1 to TRBJ1-2; D is unclear. TRBV23-1 is given ORF status, its function remaining uncertain. With 0 bases removed from V and 4 bases from J, the gap between germline ends came to 12 bases. The CDR3 loop spans 15 amino acids.

This clonotype came up many times. V is TRBV5-1 and J is TRBJ2-3; D is perhaps TRBD1 (5 bases). Trimming left V 5 bases short and J 2 bases short, with 12 bases between. CDR3 length: 14 residues. Per the germline V gene, CDR1 is SGHRS and CDR2 is YFSETQ. In nucleotides, the CDR3 is TGCGCCAGCAGTTGGGTGGGGCCCACAGATACGCAGTATTTT. This encodes CASSWVGPTDTQYF.

The sample holds many counts of this clonotype. The chain carries TRBV7-2 and TRBJ2-7; 7 positions match TRBD2. Germline loops: CDR1 SGHTA, CDR2 FQGNSA. V lost 4 bases to trimming and J lost 2 bases; unmatched junction nucleotides: 8. CDR3 length: 15 amino acids. The CDR3 DNA reads as TGTGCCAGCAGCTCTTATCGACTAGCACCCTACGAGCAGTACTTC. Protein product: CASSSYRLAPYEQYF.

This clonotype occurred many times. The chain carries TRBV4-1 and TRBJ2-7; D tentatively reads TRBD1 or TRBD2 (5 bases each). CDR1 is MGHRA and CDR2 is YSYEKL in the germline V gene. Between the trimmed V and J ends, which lost 1 base and 2 bases, there was a span of 15 bases. This CDR3 has 16 residues. The CDR3 DNA sequence: TGCGCCAGCAGCCAAGTAAAAGGGACGGTAACCTACGAGCAGTACTTC. It translates to CASSQVKGTVTYEQYF.